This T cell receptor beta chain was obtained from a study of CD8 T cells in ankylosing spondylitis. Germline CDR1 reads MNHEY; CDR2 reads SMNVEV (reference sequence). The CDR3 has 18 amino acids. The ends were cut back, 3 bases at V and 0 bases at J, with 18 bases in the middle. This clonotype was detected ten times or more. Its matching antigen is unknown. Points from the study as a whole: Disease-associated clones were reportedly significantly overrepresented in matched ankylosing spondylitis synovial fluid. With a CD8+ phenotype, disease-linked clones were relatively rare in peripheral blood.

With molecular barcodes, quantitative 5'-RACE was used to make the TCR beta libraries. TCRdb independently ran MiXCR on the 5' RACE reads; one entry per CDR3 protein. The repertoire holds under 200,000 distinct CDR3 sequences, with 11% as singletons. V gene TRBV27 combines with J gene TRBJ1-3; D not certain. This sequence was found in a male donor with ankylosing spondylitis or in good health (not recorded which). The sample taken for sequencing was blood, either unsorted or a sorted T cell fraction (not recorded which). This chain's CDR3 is CASSFVPPLTSSGNTIYF. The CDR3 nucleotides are TGTGCCAGCAGTTTTGTCCCGCCTCTGACGTCCTCTGGAAACACCATATATTTT.